This TCR beta chain was retrieved from a study of glioma-infiltrating T cells. Study observations and caveats: CDR3 overlap between tissue and blood was very small.

The iRepertoire nested amplicon-rescue multiplex PCR amplified TCR alpha and beta CDR3s from RNA. Input was about 100-450 ng of tissue mRNA or PBMC total RNA. Each CDR3 protein is one row after TCRdb ran MiXCR on the multiplex PCR reads. This table has approximately 4,700 distinct CDR3 sequences, roughly 23% appearing once. This clonotype was counted many times. As yet, its antigen is unknown. The CDR3 consists of 16 residues. Germline V gene data show CDR1 as SNHLY and CDR2 as FYNNEI. J gave up 0 bases and V 6 bases, and 8 bases lay outside the gene matches. The rearrangement uses TRBV2 and TRBJ2-3; 8 nucleotides match TRBD2. This receptor was taken from a human donor with low-grade glioma or glioblastoma, undergoing nonglioma brain surgery, or in good health (not recorded which). Sequenced sample: glioma tissue, nonneoplastic brain tissue, or PBMCs (not recorded which). This chain's CDR3 is CASRATLAASTDTQYF. CDR3 DNA: TGTGCCAGCAGGGCGACACTAGCGGCTAGCACAGATACGCAGTATTTT. The complete variable domain, with remaining parts taken from reference TRBV2 and TRBJ2-3, reads EPEVTQTPSHQVTQMGQEVILRCVPISNHLYFYWYRQILGQKVEFLVSFYNNEISEKSEIFDDQFSVERPDGSNFTLKIRSTKLEDSAMYFCASRATLAASTDTQYFGPGTRLTVL.